These 5 T cell receptor beta chains originate from one sample sequenced in a study of blood T cell repertoires in COVID-19. Using immunoSEQ multiplex PCR, the repertoire was profiled, and TCRdb retains in-frame clones only, with some absent. This table holds 650,000 to 800,000 clones, 85% to 90% found once. Source material: peripheral blood. Receptors were obtained from a woman aged 18-29 years with acute or convalescent COVID-19.

This chain uses TRBV7-2 with TRBJ2-1; no reliable D call. The CDR3 has 17 amino acids. Germline CDR1 SGHTA, CDR2 FQGNSA. Trimming took 4 bases from V and 2 from J, leaving 18 bases between them. In nucleotides, the CDR3 is TGTGCCAGCAGCTCCCGTCGTGCGGCTGGCACCTACAATGAGCAGTTCTTC. As protein: CASSSRRAAGTYNEQFF.

V gene TRBV28 combines with J gene TRBJ1-1, with a tentative D call TRBD1 (6 bases). CDR3 length equals 13 residues. The germline V gene has CDR1 MDHEN and CDR2 SYDVKM. Trimming pared 11 bases from V and 0 bases from J, leaving 13 bases between. The CDR3 region is CAVLTGLNTEAFF. The CDR3 DNA reads as TGTGCCGTTCTGACAGGCCTGAACACTGAAGCTTTCTTT.

CDR3 loop: CASTPPGQKNYGYTF. The CDR3 region has the DNA TGTGCCAGCACTCCTCCGGGACAGAAGAACTATGGCTACACCTTC. This chain connects TRBV6-5 to TRBJ1-2; 7 nucleotides line up with TRBD1. The J segment lost 2 bases and the V segment lost 7 bases, leaving 10 bases of the junction unmatched. The germline CDR1 and CDR2 sequences are MNHEY and SVGAGI. The CDR3 runs 15 residues.

In nucleotides, the CDR3 is TGTGCCACCAGTGATCCTACTAGCGGGGGGGCAACAGATACGCAGTATTTT. Translated: CATSDPTSGGATDTQYF. This rearrangement joins TRBV24-1 to TRBJ2-3, with 13 bases aligning to TRBD2. Germline V gene lookup returns CDR1 KGHDR and CDR2 SFDVKD. The CDR3 totals 17 residues. V shed 3 bases and J 3 bases; nucleotides not matched to a gene: 5.

The V and J genes are TRBV7-8 and TRBJ1-6; 8 bases align to TRBD1. V trimming: 4 bases; J trimming: 5 bases; junction bases outside the gene matches: 7. Germline assignment: CDR1 SGHVS and CDR2 FQNEAQ. The length of the CDR3 is 16 residues. The DNA for the CDR3 is TGTGCCAGCAGCTCAAGGGGGACAGGAGATAATTCACCCCTCCACTTT. It encodes CASSSRGTGDNSPLHF.